What follows are 15 T cell receptor beta chains derived from one specimen sequenced in a study of shared clonotypes between healthy human individuals. Clones were sequenced by immunoSEQ multiplex PCR, and TCRdb holds only the in-frame ones, with some missing. The sample holds fewer than 1.4 million clones, around three quarters seen once. The specimen sequenced was memory CD4+ T cells from PBMCs. Subset meaning: CD45RA-negative fraction. These receptors originate from a man younger than 35 in good health. Some clones in this sample may be carry-over from other donors' samples.

The chain uses TRBV5-5 and TRBJ2-7; the D is unclear. Trimming stripped 4 bases from V and 8 bases from J, with 16 bases between. Germline V CDR1 and CDR2: SGHKS, YYEKEE (reference sequence). The CDR3 spans 13 residues. Written as DNA, the CDR3 is TGTGCCAGCAGCACACTCTTCGATTTCAAGCAGTACTTC. Translating it yields CASSTLFDFKQYF. The whole variable domain, filled in from reference TRBV5-5 and TRBJ2-7, reads DAGVTQSPTHLIKTRGQQVTLRCSPISGHKSVSWYQQVLGQGPQFIFQYYEKEERGRGNFPDRFSARQFPNYSSELNVNALLLGDSALYLCASSTLFDFKQYFGPGTRLTVT.

V and J are TRBV28 and TRBJ1-2, with a possible D match to TRBD1 (6 bases). The V and J ends lost 5 bases and 6 bases respectively, with 10 bases between them. The CDR3 has 12 residues. Germline V gene sequence: CDR1 MDHEN, CDR2 SYDVKM. CDR3: CASSLWTDGYTF. The CDR3 DNA follows: TGTGCCAGCAGTCTTTGGACAGATGGCTACACCTTC.

V usage is TRBV20-1 and J usage is TRBJ1-1; D remains ambiguous. The germline V gene has CDR1 DFQATT and CDR2 SNEGSKA (reference sequence). V lost 6 bases and J 11 bases, leaving 16 bases between the germline ends. The CDR3 is 11 residues long. The CDR3 is CSAIRRLRAFF. Written as DNA, the CDR3 is TGCAGTGCCATTCGCCGCCTGAGGGCTTTCTTT.

On this clone: The same CDR3 arises from other DNA sequences in this sample as well. The rearrangement uses TRBV5-1 and TRBJ2-7; possible D gene TRBD2, 5 bases. The CDR3 has 15 residues. Trimming removed 2 bases from V and 6 bases from J, with 18 bases in between. CDR1 and CDR2 (germline): SGHRS, YFSETQ. The CDR3 loop reads CASSLPLGESGEQYF. CDR3 bases: TGCGCCAGCAGCTTACCCCTTGGGGAGTCGGGCGAGCAGTACTTC. Looking up the rest from reference TRBV5-1 and TRBJ2-7 gives the full variable domain: KAGVTQTPRYLIKTRGQQVTLSCSPISGHRSVSWYQQTPGQGLQFLFEYFSETQRNKGNFPGRFSGRQFSNSRSEMNVSTLELGDSALYLCASSLPLGESGEQYFGPGTRLTVT.

The rearrangement joins TRBV6-5 to TRBJ2-7, with D perhaps TRBD2 (7 bases). Trimming stripped 4 bases from V and 5 bases from J, with 12 bases between. CDR1 and CDR2 (germline): MNHEY, SVGAGI. The CDR3 totals 13 residues. The CDR3 here is CASSFGGAHEQYF. For the CDR3, the DNA is TGTGCCAGCAGTTTTGGGGGGGCCCACGAGCAGTACTTC.

On this clone itself: A far larger clone is only one base removed, so a read error is likely. Other DNA sequences in the sample encode the same CDR3. The gene calls are TRBV7-8 and TRBJ2-3; 10 bases match TRBD2. This CDR3 has 16 residues. CDR1 is SGHVS and CDR2 is FQNEAQ in the germline V gene. The CDR3 is CASSPRLAGYTDTQYF. DNA for the CDR3: TGTGCCAGCAGCCCTAGACTAGCGGGTTACACAGATACACAGTATTTT.

In the case of this clone: A far larger clone is a single base away, which makes a read error likely. The chain couples TRBV6-5 to TRBJ1-5, with a possible D match to TRBD1 (6 bases). Per the germline V gene, CDR1 is MNHEY and CDR2 is SVGAGI. Trimming took off 5 bases at V and 4 bases at J, with 9 bases between the two ends. This CDR3 spans 13 amino acids. The chain's CDR3 is CASSNTGNQPQHF. The CDR3 nucleotides read TGTGCCAGCAGTAACACAGGGAATCAGCCCCAGCATTTT.

For the CDR3, the DNA is TGTGCCAGCAGTGAACTGGTTCTCCTGGGGAATGAGCAGTTCTTC. It translates to CASSELVLLGNEQFF. The V gene is TRBV6-1, the J gene TRBJ2-1; D call uncertain. The CDR3 loop spans 15 amino acids. The ends were cut back, 2 bases at V and 7 bases at J, with 15 bases in the middle. CDR1 is MNHNS and CDR2 is SASEGT in the germline V gene.

The chain carries TRBV29-1 and TRBJ2-5, with 10 positions matching TRBD2. The CDR3 runs 15 residues. Germline CDR1 reads SQVTM; CDR2 reads ANQGSEA. Unmatched junction bases numbered 11, after V lost 4 bases and J lost 6 bases. CDR3 residues: CSVVRAGGVTKTQYF. CDR3 nucleotides: TGCAGCGTTGTTCGAGCGGGAGGGGTAACAAAGACCCAGTACTTC.

This clone was detected a few times. The rearrangement joins TRBV30 to TRBJ1-1, with 7 bases fitting TRBD1. The CDR3 extends over 12 amino acids. V lost 6 bases and J lost 3; bases outside the gene matches: 4. The germline CDR1 and CDR2 sequences are GTSNPN and SVGIG (reference sequence). CDR3 bases: TGTGCCTGCAACAGGGGCTACACTGAAGCTTTCTTT. It encodes CACNRGYTEAFF. The variable domain in full, completed from reference TRBV30 and TRBJ1-1, reads SQTIHQWPATLVQPVGSPLSLECTVEGTSNPNLYWYRQAAGRGLQLLFYSVGIGQISSEVPQNLSASRPQDRQFILSSKKLLLSDSGFYLCACNRGYTEAFFGQGTRLTVV.

The CDR3 loop reads CASSLVSTEAFF. As DNA, the CDR3 is TGTGCCAGCAGCTTAGTAAGCACTGAAGCTTTCTTT. The rearrangement uses TRBV7-2 and TRBJ1-1; D not resolved. Germline assignment: CDR1 SGHTA and CDR2 FQGNSA. CDR3 length: 12 residues. V was trimmed by 1 base and J by 4 bases, leaving 4 bases between them.

This clone was counted a few times. The CDR3 loop is CASSVGMDREQFF. In nucleotides, the CDR3 is TGTGCCAGCAGCGTAGGGATGGACAGGGAACAGTTCTTC. This rearrangement joins TRBV9 to TRBJ2-1; 8 nucleotides align to TRBD1. The CDR3 spans 13 residues. The germline V gene encodes CDR1 SGDLS and CDR2 YYNGEE. Unmatched junction bases numbered 6, after V lost 0 bases and J lost 13 bases.

This chain joins TRBV6-1 and TRBJ2-7; D ambiguous. The V and J ends lost 11 bases and 2 bases respectively, with 16 bases between them. The length of the CDR3 is 13 residues. Germline V gives CDR1 MNHNS, CDR2 SASEGT. DNA of the CDR3: TGTGCCCACCTGGACCCATATGCCTACGAGCAGTACTTC. Amino acid sequence: CAHLDPYAYEQYF.

This clone was recorded at least ten times. The chain carries TRBV4-1 and TRBJ1-3; no definite D call. Per the germline V gene, CDR1 is MGHRA and CDR2 is YSYEKL. There are 18 residues in the CDR3. The ends were cut back, 4 bases at V and 2 bases at J, with 21 bases in the middle. For the CDR3, the DNA is TGCGCCAGCAGCCTACGAATTACGAGGACGGGTACTGGAAACACCATATATTTT. This gives the protein CASSLRITRTGTGNTIYF.

About this clone: Being one base from a much bigger clone, this may be a read error. Other DNA sequences in the sample encode the same CDR3. The rearrangement joins TRBV30 to TRBJ1-6; no reliable D call. Per germline, CDR1 GTSNPN and CDR2 SVGIG (reference sequence). The length of the CDR3 is 13 residues. The CDR3 sequence is CAWRRRGNSPLHF. CDR3 DNA: TGTGCCTGGAGGAGAAGAGGGAATTCGCCCCTCCACTTT.